This section outlines one T cell receptor (beta chain) sequence together with its context. This entry is derived from a study of blood T cell repertoires in COVID-19. Study background: Sites across the United States, Italy and Spain contributed samples from acute and convalescent COVID-19. Sources were T cells, B-cell-depleted T cells, or PBMCs; the material itself was cDNA or gDNA.

This CDR3 contains 14 residues. Per the germline V gene, CDR1 is SGHRS and CDR2 is YFSETQ. Between the trimmed V and J ends, which lost 2 bases and 10 bases, there was a span of 13 bases. The authors' processing: Reference gene primers were amplified, and this amplification served to estimate nucleated cell counts. Sequenced by immunoSEQ multiplex PCR; TCRdb stores in-frame clones only, minus some. Clone size and V and J calls were adopted from that table, with D and trimming inferred from the DNA. The repertoire holds approximately 500,000 clones, about 88% seen once, with 7.5% to 9.5% in the top ten.

This receptor was identified in a woman aged 45-60 years with COVID-19, enrolled during active disease. The sample was peripheral blood. The chain combines TRBV5-1 with TRBJ1-6, with D hard to call. The CDR3 here is CASSFVTAGSPLHF. As DNA, the CDR3 is TGCGCCAGCAGCTTCGTGACGGCAGGATCACCCCTCCACTTT.